These T cell receptor beta chains were read from a single sample in a study of T cells in localized non-small cell lung cancer. The assay was immunoSEQ multiplex PCR, and TCRdb's table has in-frame clones only and misses some. The table lists some 54,000 clones, around 80% of them singletons. The sample in question was PBMCs, obtained before any cancer treatment. The receptors were gathered from a woman aged 35-75 years with stage II lung adenocarcinoma. CDR3s leave out the opening cysteine and the closing phenylalanine or tryptophan. Only part of the rows carry a size: once, few, many, or a class if the clone is expanded.

j_call,clone_size,v_call,cdr3_length,cdr3_aa
TRBJ1-3,-,TRBV18,14,ASSPNPPSSGNTIY
TRBJ1-1,-,TRBV5-1,12,ASSLPGPDTEAF
TRBJ1-5,-,TRBV19,13,ASSPLRQGGQPQH
TRBJ1-4,-,TRBV7-9,16,ASSSKTRASGTDEKLF
TRBJ1-1,few,TRBV5-5,13,ASSIRTGGITEAF
TRBJ1-6,-,TRBV19,13,ASSILGQGRSPLH
TRBJ1-2,-,TRBV18,12,ASSHREANYGYT
TRBJ2-5,-,TRBV5-1,13,ASSRDLRSQETQY
TRBJ2-6,-,TRBV28,18,ASSLFGIRGQQGGANVLT
TRBJ2-3,once,TRBV19,13,ASCPGRSWTDTQY
TRBJ2-5,-,TRBV4-2,13,ASSQSSGGPETQY
TRBJ1-1,once,TRBV4-3,12,ASSRRIPNTEAF
TRBJ2-6,-,TRBV29-1,12,SVVGQGGANVLT
TRBJ1-1,-,TRBV2,10,ASKDSNTEAF
TRBJ1-6,once,TRBV28,12,ASSLAGYNSPLH
TRBJ1-5,-,TRBV12-5,16,ASGPQQYRTYGNQPQH
TRBJ1-1,-,TRBV5-1,12,ASSLTLGDTEAF
TRBJ2-1,-,TRBV5-6,11,ASSLSGDNEQF
TRBJ2-1,-,TRBV2,13,ASRGGIGVYNEQF
TRBJ1-6,-,TRBV19,13,ASSSWDGPNSPLH
TRBJ2-7,-,TRBV4-1,13,ASSQGSQVGAEQY
TRBJ1-1,-,TRBV19,12,ASSIVGMRTEAF
TRBJ1-1,medium-sized,TRBV19,11,ASSIKENTEAF
TRBJ2-7,few,TRBV9,12,ASSVDGRINEQY